Presented here are 32 T cell receptor beta chains from one specimen sequenced in a study of control samples from healthy donors and cancer patients. Here immunoSEQ multiplex PCR was the method, and the copy in TCRdb shows in-frame clones only, minus some. The profile shows about 120,000 clones, 87% of them singletons. The sequenced sample was blood. These receptors originate from a man between 18 and 29 years old in good health.

V usage is TRBV27 and J usage is TRBJ2-6; D is possibly TRBD1 (5 bases). CDR1 and CDR2 (germline): MNHEY, SMNVEV (reference sequence). V shed 3 bases and J shed 0 bases, with 6 bases lying between them. The CDR3 has 15 residues. CDR3 bases: TGTGCCAGCAGTTTCCAGGGCTCTGGGGCCAACGTCCTGACTTTC. It encodes CASSFQGSGANVLTF.

The genes are TRBV12-3 or TRBV12-4 and TRBJ2-7, with 7 bases identical to TRBD1. Trimming at V came to 1 base and at J to 8 bases, leaving 5 bases not matched to a gene. The CDR3 sequence is 13 residues long. The CDR3 reads CASSLDGTAKQYF. CDR3 coding DNA: TGTGCCAGCAGTTTAGACGGGACAGCAAAGCAGTACTTC.

The chain carries TRBV7-3 and TRBJ2-3; D not certain. Per the germline V gene, CDR1 is SGHTA and CDR2 is FQGTGA. This CDR3 comprises 15 residues. V lost 4 bases and J 0 bases, leaving 11 bases between the germline ends. CDR3 coding DNA: TGTGCCAGCAGCTCTGACCGTTCTAGCACAGATACGCAGTATTTT. Its translation: CASSSDRSSTDTQYF.

The V and J genes are TRBV7-8 and TRBJ2-3; D is undetermined. The CDR3 runs 14 residues. The germline V gene has CDR1 SGHVS and CDR2 FQNEAQ. V shed 5 bases and J shed 0 bases, with 9 bases lying between them. The CDR3 DNA sequence: TGTGCCAGCAGCCGAGCCACTAGCACAGATACGCAGTATTTT. Protein product: CASSRATSTDTQYF.

The chain recombines TRBV24-1 with TRBJ2-7; 9 nucleotides agree with TRBD2. Germline trimming cut 5 bases from V and 4 bases from J; bases unmatched to any gene: 14. The CDR3 contains 17 residues. Germline V lookup: CDR1 KGHDR, CDR2 SFDVKD. In DNA form, the CDR3 reads TGTGCCACCAGTGGACCAGCAATTGCTAGCGGGATTTACGAGCAGTACTTC. This gives the protein CATSGPAIASGIYEQYF.

V is TRBV10-2 and J is TRBJ1-5, with D perhaps TRBD1 (5 bases). The length of the CDR3 is 14 residues. V was shortened by 4 bases and J by 7 bases, with 14 bases between the two germline ends. Per germline, CDR1 WSHSY and CDR2 SAAADI. CDR3 coding DNA: TGCGCCAGCAGTGCAGGGCTAGGTAGGCAGCCCCAGCATTTT. Translating gives CASSAGLGRQPQHF.

The chain links TRBV11-2 to TRBJ1-4; D gene uncertain. This CDR3 has 11 amino acids. Germline-derived CDR1 and CDR2 are SGHAT and FQNNGV. V shed 5 bases and J shed 10 bases, with 8 bases lying between them. The CDR3 reads CASSPSTKLFF. The CDR3 DNA reads as TGTGCCAGCAGCCCCTCAACAAAACTGTTTTTT.

V gene TRBV11-3 combines with J gene TRBJ2-7, with D possibly being TRBD1 or TRBD2 (5 bases each). Trimming removed 2 bases at V and 7 bases at J, with 24 bases between. Germline V gene lookup returns CDR1 SGHNT and CDR2 YENEEA. The CDR3 has 17 amino acids. CDR3 sequence (DNA): TGTGCCAGCAGCTTAACGGGGACGAGGGATGGGATATATGAGCAGTACTTC. Its protein product is CASSLTGTRDGIYEQYF.

This rearrangement joins TRBV7-3 to TRBJ2-1; D not certain. The germline gives CDR1 SGHTA, CDR2 FQGTGA. Trimming took 5 bases from V and 2 from J, leaving 19 bases between them. The CDR3 contains 17 residues. The CDR3: CASSPPYKVSPYNEQFF. CDR3 nucleotides: TGTGCCAGCAGCCCCCCCTATAAGGTGAGCCCCTACAATGAGCAGTTCTTC. Full variable domain (missing parts from reference TRBV7-3 and TRBJ2-1): GAGVSQTPSNKVTEKGKYVELRCDPISGHTALYWYRQSLGQGPEFLIYFQGTGAADDSGLPNDRFFAVRPEGSVSTLKIQRTERGDSAVYLCASSPPYKVSPYNEQFFGPGTRLTVL.

In this sample, this clone turned up a few times. J is TRBJ1-5 and V is TRBV3-1 (or the pseudogene TRBV3-2); D possibly corresponds to TRBD1 (6 bases). The CDR3 contains 16 residues. Trimming removed 3 bases from V and 3 bases from J, with 15 bases in between. Germline CDR1 LGHDT, CDR2 YNNKEL (reference sequence). This chain's CDR3 is CASSQYNRGHNQPQHF. DNA of the CDR3: TGTGCCAGCAGCCAGTACAATCGGGGGCACAATCAGCCCCAGCATTTT.

The CDR3 bases are TGTGCCAGCACCTCAGCAGGGAGAGGGGTCGATGAGCAGTTCTTC. This sequence encodes CASTSAGRGVDEQFF. The chain combines TRBV9 with TRBJ2-1; D may be TRBD1 or TRBD2 (5 bases each). The length of the CDR3 is 15 residues. V lost 6 bases, J lost 8 bases, and 21 bases lay in between. The germline CDR1 and CDR2 sequences are SGDLS and YYNGEE.

The rearrangement uses TRBV5-1 and TRBJ2-5; TRBD1 agrees at 9 bases. CDR1 is SGHRS, CDR2 YFSETQ, per germline. Trimming at V came to 4 bases and at J to 5 bases, leaving 12 bases not matched to a gene. This CDR3 comprises 16 residues. The CDR3 protein is CASSRSPGQGRETQYF. CDR3 nucleotide sequence: TGCGCCAGCAGCCGGAGTCCGGGACAGGGCCGCGAGACCCAGTACTTC.

Only one count was recorded for this clone. The junction differs from germline at one of its ends, possibly a read error. This rearrangement joins TRBV29-1 to TRBJ2-1; the match to TRBD2 covers 11 bases. The CDR3 contains 15 residues. CDR1 SQVTM and CDR2 ANQGSEA come from the germline V gene. CDR3 coding DNA: TGCAGCGTCGAAGGACTAGCGGGCCGATACAATGAGCAGTTCTTC. Its protein is CSVEGLAGRYNEQFF.

The gene calls are TRBV10-3 and TRBJ2-7, with 9 positions matching TRBD2. CDR1 is ENHRY and CDR2 is SYGVKD in the germline V gene. This CDR3 is 15 amino acids long. With V trimmed by 0 bases and J by 6 bases, 6 bases remained unmatched. DNA for the CDR3: TGTGCCATCAGTGAGTCGAATAGCGGGAGACGCGAGCAGTACTTC. Protein: CAISESNSGRREQYF.

V and J are TRBV11-2 and TRBJ1-1; a weak D match, TRBD1 (6 bases). Trimming removed 5 bases at V and 4 bases at J, with 20 bases between. Germline V gives CDR1 SGHAT, CDR2 FQNNGV. CDR3 length equals 16 residues. CDR3 nucleotides: TGTGCCAGCAGCCCTGGGGGCAGGGTAGCAGGCACTGAAGCTTTCTTT. It codes for CASSPGGRVAGTEAFF.

V gene TRBV3-1 (or the pseudogene TRBV3-2) combines with J gene TRBJ1-1; the D gene is possibly TRBD1 (5 bases). Per the germline V gene, CDR1 is LGHDT and CDR2 is YNNKEL (reference sequence). This CDR3 has 15 residues. V was clipped by 2 bases and J by 3 bases, with 13 bases between them. CDR3 sequence reads: CASSQQWGGDTEAFF. In nucleotides, the CDR3 is TGTGCCAGCAGCCAACAATGGGGGGGGGACACTGAAGCTTTCTTT.

The rearrangement links TRBV7-8 to TRBJ2-7; TRBD1 matches at 8 bases. The CDR3 extends over 14 amino acids. Trimming at V came to 5 bases and at J to 6 bases, leaving 9 bases not matched to a gene. Germline lookup yields CDR1 SGHVS and CDR2 FQNEAQ. CDR3: CASSQRQGQTEQYF. The CDR3 DNA is TGTGCCAGCAGCCAGCGACAGGGGCAAACCGAGCAGTACTTC.

Only one count was recorded for this clone. The rearrangement uses TRBV10-3 and TRBJ2-7; 9 bases match TRBD1. Germline loops: CDR1 ENHRY, CDR2 SYGVKD. V lost 6 bases to trimming and J lost 7 bases; unmatched junction nucleotides: 4. CDR3 length equals 12 residues. The CDR3, as DNA: TGTGCCATCAGCGGACAGGGGTGGGAGCAGTACTTC. It encodes CAISGQGWEQYF.

The chain recombines TRBV6-1 with TRBJ1-5; D remains unclear. Germline assignment: CDR1 MNHNS and CDR2 SASEGT. The CDR3 length is 15 residues. V dropped 1 base and J dropped 6 bases, with 13 bases sitting between them. CDR3 loop: CASSEVTVVIQPQHF. In nucleotides, the CDR3 is TGTGCCAGCAGTGAAGTTACAGTAGTAATTCAGCCCCAGCATTTT.

The chain employs TRBV5-1 and TRBJ1-6, with a possible D match to TRBD1 (5 bases). The CDR3 consists of 15 residues. The V gene lost 1 base and the J gene lost 3 bases, with 8 bases spanning the gap. Germline V gene data show CDR1 as SGHRS and CDR2 as YFSETQ. CDR3 residues: CASSLQQDYNSPLHF. In nucleotides, the CDR3 is TGCGCCAGCAGCTTGCAACAGGACTATAATTCACCCCTCCACTTT.

The chain carries TRBV5-6 and TRBJ2-5; TRBD1 matches 8 bases. V was pared by 2 bases and J by 4 bases, with 7 bases of the junction left unmatched. The V gene's germline CDR1 is SGHDT and CDR2 YYEEEE. The CDR3 sequence is 15 residues long. In DNA form, the CDR3 reads TGTGCCAGCAGCTTTCCCGGACAGGGAGCAGAGACCCAGTACTTC. Translation: CASSFPGQGAETQYF.

The genes are TRBV5-4 and TRBJ2-5; 9 nucleotides match TRBD1. The CDR3 has 15 amino acids. V dropped 4 bases and J dropped 5; count of bases not matched to a gene: 9. CDR1 is SGHNT and CDR2 is YYREEE in the germline V gene (reference sequence). The CDR3, as DNA: TGTGCCAGCAGCACAGGACAGGGGTTGTTGGAGACCCAGTACTTC. This sequence encodes CASSTGQGLLETQYF. The complete variable domain, with remaining parts taken from reference TRBV5-4 and TRBJ2-5, reads ETGVTQSPTHLIKTRGQQVTLRCSSQSGHNTVSWYQQALGQGPQFIFQYYREEENGRGNFPPRFSGLQFPNYSSELNVNALELDDSALYLCASSTGQGLLETQYFGPGTRLLVL.

V gene TRBV19 combines with J gene TRBJ2-5; D is ambiguous. Trimming shortened V by 3 bases and J by 5 bases, and 10 bases separated the two germline ends. Germline CDR1 and CDR2: LNHDA and SQIVND (reference sequence). The CDR3 length is 13 residues. The DNA of the CDR3 is TGTGCCAGTAGTATGATACTAACGGAGACCCAGTACTTC. Its translation is CASSMILTETQYF.

This chain uses TRBV6-5 with TRBJ2-7; D perhaps matches TRBD1 (6 bases). Per germline, CDR1 MNHEY and CDR2 SVGAGI. The CDR3 length is 16 residues. V was pared by 2 bases and J by 3 bases, with 17 bases between. The CDR3 DNA follows: TGTGCCAGCAGTTACCCGCCGGGACATGGCCTCTACGAGCAGTACTTC. Amino acid sequence: CASSYPPGHGLYEQYF.

This clone was picked up many times. The chain recombines TRBV15 with TRBJ2-1; 12 bases are a match to TRBD2. Germline V CDR1 and CDR2: LNHNV, YYDKDF (reference sequence). The CDR3 is 15 residues long. The J segment lost 4 bases and the V segment lost 3 bases, leaving 1 base of the junction unmatched. For the CDR3, the DNA is TGTGCCACCAGCAGGACTAGCGGGAGTTACAATGAGCAGTTCTTC. Translating it yields CATSRTSGSYNEQFF.

J is TRBJ1-1 and V is TRBV9, with D unclear. CDR3 length: 13 residues. The V and J ends lost 0 bases and 4 bases respectively, with 7 bases between them. Germline CDR1 reads SGDLS; CDR2 reads YYNGEE. The CDR3 here is CASSVGATTEAFF. Here the CDR3 DNA reads TGTGCCAGCAGCGTAGGGGCCACCACTGAAGCTTTCTTT.

The chain has TRBV19 and TRBJ1-3; D is possibly TRBD1 (6 bases). With 7 bases removed from V and 0 bases from J, the gap between germline ends came to 13 bases. The CDR3 totals 15 residues. In germline, CDR1 is LNHDA, CDR2 SQIVND (reference sequence). The chain's CDR3 is CASTRQDTSGNTIYF. In DNA, the CDR3 is TGTGCCAGTACCAGACAGGATACCTCTGGAAACACCATATATTTT.

The rearrangement links TRBV19 to TRBJ1-1; no clear D gene. CDR3 size: 13 residues. Trimming pared 5 bases from V and 5 bases from J, leaving 12 bases between. Germline V gene sequence: CDR1 LNHDA, CDR2 SQIVND (reference sequence). The CDR3 bases are TGTGCCAGTAGTTCCCGGGAGAAGACTGAAGCTTTCTTT. Its protein is CASSSREKTEAFF.

This chain links TRBV5-4 with TRBJ1-2; the D gene is possibly TRBD1 (5 bases). V shed 3 bases and J shed 3 bases, with 12 bases lying between them. This CDR3 comprises 14 residues. Germline assignment: CDR1 SGHNT and CDR2 YYREEE (reference sequence). The CDR3 DNA sequence: TGTGCCAGCAGCTCATCCGGGACGGACTATGGCTACACCTTC. This codes for CASSSSGTDYGYTF.

The chain couples TRBV19 to TRBJ1-1; D unclear. Germline values: CDR1 LNHDA, CDR2 SQIVND (reference sequence). Trimming cost V 5 bases and J 1 base, with 14 bases left between them. This CDR3 comprises 15 residues. The CDR3 sequence is CASSSRLTTNTEAFF. CDR3 DNA: TGTGCCAGTAGTTCCAGACTGACTACGAACACTGAAGCTTTCTTT.

This chain links TRBV7-6 with TRBJ1-4, with TRBD1 matching over 8 bases. V dropped 0 bases and J dropped 2; count of bases not matched to a gene: 14. This CDR3 spans 20 amino acids. CDR1 is SGHVS and CDR2 is FNYEAQ in the germline V gene. The CDR3: CASSLAWTGSLWATNEKLFF. For the CDR3, the DNA is TGTGCCAGCAGCTTAGCGTGGACAGGGTCTCTATGGGCTACTAATGAAAAACTGTTTTTT.

This clone was counted at least ten times. The genes are TRBV3-1 (or the pseudogene TRBV3-2) and TRBJ1-6; D is undetermined. Germline assignment: CDR1 LGHDT and CDR2 YNNKEL (reference sequence). The CDR3 contains 13 residues. Trimming stripped 3 bases from V and 7 bases from J, with 7 bases between. CDR3 amino acids: CASSQSWNSPLHF. The CDR3, as DNA: TGTGCCAGCAGCCAGAGTTGGAATTCACCCCTCCACTTT.